This T cell receptor beta chain was identified in a study of immune evolution from preneoplasia to lung adenocarcinoma. Study results and limitations: Later-stage lesions appeared to have more T cells, more diversity, less clonality.

On this clone: The antigen is undetermined.

There are 15 residues in the CDR3. CDR1 SEHNR and CDR2 FQNEAQ come from the germline V gene (reference sequence). Only in-frame clones appear in the TCRdb table, and some are missing; sequencing was by immunoSEQ multiplex PCR. The table includes about 5,800 clones, about four fifths detected once. Patient tissue came from resections in Japan or China, 2014–2017. Histologic diagnosis was independently verified by two lung pathologists. Material: FFPE adjacent normal lung tissue. The origin of this receptor is a person aged 60 to 80 with lung adenocarcinoma. V gene TRBV7-9 combines with J gene TRBJ2-5, with 7 bases lining up with TRBD1. The assigned J gene may be wrong: the sequence end matches TRBJ2-7 better. The CDR3, as DNA: TGTGCCAGCAGCTTAGCGGGTACAGGGGACCACGAGCAGTACTTC. Protein sequence: CASSLAGTGDHEQYF.